A selection of T cell receptor beta chains follows, all from one sample in a study of long-term antiretroviral therapy in people with HIV. TCRdb keeps only in-frame clones here, not all; method: immunoSEQ multiplex PCR. In the table there are approximately 29,000 clones, 88% of which are singletons. Sequenced material: unsorted PBMCs, taken 0.5 years after starting antiretroviral therapy. These receptors were collected from a woman aged 18 to 35 with HIV. Both conserved end residues are part of each CDR3. The D gene is left open where the match is weak. Clone sizes are given selectively: once, few, many, or a class where the clone is expanded.

len: 12
j_gene: TRBJ2-1
abundance: -
v_gene: TRBV10-3
d_gene: -
CDR3aa: CAIGAAYNEQFF
CDR3nt: TGTGCCATCGGAGCAGCCTACAATGAGCAGTTCTTC

len: 15
j_gene: TRBJ2-7
abundance: -
v_gene: TRBV7-3
d_gene: -
CDR3aa: CASSPAGGNSYEQYF
CDR3nt: TGTGCCAGCAGCCCAGCCGGGGGAAACTCCTACGAGCAGTACTTC

len: 12
j_gene: TRBJ2-7
abundance: -
v_gene: TRBV6-6
d_gene: -
CDR3aa: CASSSNSYEQYF
CDR3nt: TGTGCCAGCAGTTCCAATTCCTACGAGCAGTACTTC

len: 14
j_gene: TRBJ2-7
abundance: -
v_gene: TRBV5-4
d_gene: -
CDR3aa: CASSLLLGPGEQYF
CDR3nt: TGTGCCAGCAGCTTGTTATTAGGCCCTGGAGAGCAGTACTTC

len: 15
j_gene: TRBJ1-5
abundance: once
v_gene: TRBV4-1
d_gene: TRBD1
CDR3aa: CASSQDLTGGQPQHF
CDR3nt: TGCGCCAGCAGCCAAGATCTGACAGGGGGCCAGCCCCAGCATTTT

len: 21
j_gene: TRBJ2-7
abundance: -
v_gene: TRBV5-1
d_gene: TRBD2
CDR3aa: CASSLLRISTGTSGSRYEQYF
CDR3nt: TGCGCCAGCAGCTTGTTGCGGATCTCGACAGGGACTAGCGGGAGTCGGTACGAGCAGTACTTC

len: 17
j_gene: TRBJ2-1
abundance: -
v_gene: TRBV19
d_gene: TRBD2
CDR3aa: CASSISLKREFSNEQFF
CDR3nt: TGTGCCAGTAGTATCTCCCTGAAGCGGGAGTTTAGCAATGAGCAGTTCTTC

len: 16
j_gene: TRBJ2-7
abundance: -
v_gene: TRBV10-2
d_gene: TRBD1
CDR3aa: CASSDTGTGDPYEQYF
CDR3nt: TGCGCCAGCAGTGATACCGGGACAGGGGACCCCTACGAGCAGTACTTC

len: 14
j_gene: TRBJ1-1
abundance: -
v_gene: TRBV7-9
d_gene: -
CDR3aa: CASSLSTLNTEAFF
CDR3nt: TGTGCCAGCAGCTTATCCACTTTGAACACTGAAGCTTTCTTT

len: 15
j_gene: TRBJ2-3
abundance: -
v_gene: TRBV4-3
d_gene: TRBD1
CDR3aa: CASSQPGQGTDTQYF
CDR3nt: TGCGCCAGCAGCCAACCGGGACAGGGCACAGATACGCAGTATTTT

len: 17
j_gene: TRBJ2-6
abundance: -
v_gene: TRBV28
d_gene: -
CDR3aa: CASSLWPGEGGANVLTF
CDR3nt: TGTGCCAGCAGTTTATGGCCAGGGGAGGGTGGGGCCAACGTCCTGACTTTC

len: 15
j_gene: TRBJ1-1
abundance: -
v_gene: TRBV7-2
d_gene: -
CDR3aa: CASSLVGGGNTEAFF
CDR3nt: TGTGCCAGCAGCTTAGTAGGAGGGGGGAACACTGAAGCTTTCTTT

len: 16
j_gene: TRBJ2-3
abundance: -
v_gene: TRBV11-3
d_gene: TRBD2
CDR3aa: CASSHHSGRGTDTQYF
CDR3nt: TGTGCCAGCAGCCACCACAGCGGGAGGGGCACAGATACGCAGTATTTT

len: 14
j_gene: TRBJ2-4
abundance: -
v_gene: TRBV6-6
d_gene: -
CDR3aa: CAKPQGGGKNIQYF
CDR3nt: TGTGCCAAACCCCAGGGGGGAGGTAAAAACATTCAGTACTTC

len: 16
j_gene: TRBJ2-5
abundance: -
v_gene: TRBV11-3
d_gene: -
CDR3aa: CASSGRRTGHQETQYF
CDR3nt: TGTGCCAGCAGCGGACGGCGGACTGGACACCAAGAGACCCAGTACTTC

len: 14
j_gene: TRBJ2-7
abundance: -
v_gene: TRBV6-1
d_gene: TRBD1
CDR3aa: CASRGQGSSYEQYF
CDR3nt: TGTGCCAGTAGGGGACAGGGAAGCTCCTACGAGCAGTACTTC

len: 19
j_gene: TRBJ2-2
abundance: -
v_gene: TRBV4-3
d_gene: TRBD1
CDR3aa: CASSQLPTGGAQATGELFF
CDR3nt: TGCGCCAGCAGCCAACTCCCAACAGGGGGCGCACAGGCAACCGGGGAGCTGTTTTTT

len: 14
j_gene: TRBJ2-5
abundance: -
v_gene: TRBV28
d_gene: TRBD2
CDR3aa: CASSLAGGQETQYF
CDR3nt: TGTGCCAGCAGTCTAGCGGGAGGGCAAGAGACCCAGTACTTC

len: 13
j_gene: TRBJ2-4
abundance: -
v_gene: TRBV6-8
d_gene: -
CDR3aa: CASAQSKGNIQYF
CDR3nt: TGTGCCAGCGCCCAATCGAAGGGGAACATTCAGTACTTC

len: 14
j_gene: TRBJ2-7
abundance: once
v_gene: TRBV27
d_gene: TRBD2
CDR3aa: CASRVLAGGYEQYF
CDR3nt: TGTGCCAGCAGGGTGCTAGCGGGTGGGTACGAGCAGTACTTC

len: 14
j_gene: TRBJ1-4
abundance: -
v_gene: TRBV28
d_gene: -
CDR3aa: CASSRPFNREKLFF
CDR3nt: TGTGCCAGCAGCCGACCTTTTAACCGTGAAAAACTGTTTTTT

len: 14
j_gene: TRBJ2-2
abundance: -
v_gene: TRBV6-1
d_gene: -
CDR3aa: CASRLVGYTGELFF
CDR3nt: TGTGCCAGCAGGCTCGTGGGTTACACCGGGGAGCTGTTTTTT

len: 12
j_gene: TRBJ1-1
abundance: -
v_gene: TRBV18
d_gene: -
CDR3aa: CASSPGQTEAFF
CDR3nt: TGTGCCAGCTCACCAGGGCAGACTGAAGCTTTCTTT

len: 19
j_gene: TRBJ2-1
abundance: -
v_gene: TRBV7-3
d_gene: -
CDR3aa: CASSLNGGGHISSYNEQFF
CDR3nt: TGTGCCAGCAGCTTAAATGGGGGCGGGCACATTAGCTCCTACAATGAGCAGTTCTTC

len: 15
j_gene: TRBJ2-3
abundance: -
v_gene: TRBV7-6
d_gene: -
CDR3aa: CASSLAGERTDTQYF
CDR3nt: TGTGCCAGCAGCTTAGCGGGAGAGCGCACAGATACGCAGTATTTT

len: 17
j_gene: TRBJ2-1
abundance: -
v_gene: TRBV28
d_gene: TRBD2
CDR3aa: CASSLPGRAAIYNEQFF
CDR3nt: TGTGCCAGCAGTTTACCCGGGAGGGCCGCAATTTACAATGAGCAGTTCTTC

len: 14
j_gene: TRBJ1-1
abundance: -
v_gene: TRBV28
d_gene: TRBD1
CDR3aa: CASPGRGLTTEAFF
CDR3nt: TGTGCCAGTCCAGGCAGGGGGCTTACCACTGAAGCTTTCTTT

len: 14
j_gene: TRBJ2-1
abundance: -
v_gene: TRBV14
d_gene: TRBD2
CDR3aa: CASSQNGDYFEQFF
CDR3nt: TGTGCCAGCAGCCAAAATGGGGACTATTTTGAGCAGTTCTTC

len: 14
j_gene: TRBJ1-4
abundance: -
v_gene: TRBV19
d_gene: TRBD1
CDR3aa: CASNQGAANEKLFF
CDR3nt: TGTGCCAGTAACCAGGGGGCGGCCAATGAAAAACTGTTTTTT

len: 16
j_gene: TRBJ2-3
abundance: -
v_gene: TRBV4-2
d_gene: -
CDR3aa: CASSQEGDWVADTQYF
CDR3nt: TGTGCCAGCAGCCAAGAGGGGGACTGGGTAGCGGATACGCAGTATTTT

len: 14
j_gene: TRBJ2-3
abundance: -
v_gene: TRBV5-5
d_gene: -
CDR3aa: CASSLVRSEDTQYF
CDR3nt: TGTGCCAGCAGCTTGGTCCGATCCGAGGATACGCAGTATTTT

len: 17
j_gene: TRBJ2-5
abundance: once
v_gene: TRBV4-1
d_gene: TRBD1
CDR3aa: CASSQDRDSAPQETQYF
CDR3nt: TGCGCCAGCAGCCAAGACCGGGACAGCGCCCCCCAAGAGACCCAGTACTTC

len: 14
j_gene: TRBJ2-6
abundance: -
v_gene: TRBV11-1
d_gene: -
CDR3aa: CASSLGGGANVLTF
CDR3nt: TGTGCCAGCAGCTTAGGTGGAGGGGCCAACGTCCTGACTTTC

len: 17
j_gene: TRBJ2-2
abundance: once
v_gene: TRBV27
d_gene: TRBD2
CDR3aa: CASSLIAGGKNTGELFF
CDR3nt: TGTGCCAGCAGTTTAATAGCGGGAGGGAAGAACACCGGGGAGCTGTTTTTT

len: 15
j_gene: TRBJ2-1
abundance: -
v_gene: TRBV15
d_gene: -
CDR3aa: CATSREQLGANEQFF
CDR3nt: TGTGCCACCAGCAGAGAACAGTTAGGGGCCAATGAGCAGTTCTTC

len: 14
j_gene: TRBJ2-1
abundance: -
v_gene: TRBV28
d_gene: -
CDR3aa: CASSFSQVRNEQFF
CDR3nt: TGTGCCAGCAGTTTCTCCCAGGTGAGGAATGAGCAGTTCTTC

len: 16
j_gene: TRBJ1-1
abundance: -
v_gene: TRBV11-1
d_gene: TRBD1
CDR3aa: CASSLAMTGGQPEAFF
CDR3nt: TGTGCCAGCAGCTTAGCTATGACAGGGGGCCAACCCGAAGCTTTCTTT

len: 14
j_gene: TRBJ2-7
abundance: -
v_gene: TRBV9
d_gene: -
CDR3aa: CASSERGASYEQYF
CDR3nt: TGTGCCAGCAGTGAGAGGGGGGCATCCTACGAGCAGTACTTC

len: 16
j_gene: TRBJ2-5
abundance: -
v_gene: TRBV28
d_gene: -
CDR3aa: CASSLLFAGYLETQYF
CDR3nt: TGTGCCAGCAGTTTGCTCTTTGCGGGCTACCTGGAAACCCAGTACTTC

len: 15
j_gene: TRBJ2-7
abundance: once
v_gene: TRBV27
d_gene: TRBD2
CDR3aa: CASKRGTSGSYEQYF
CDR3nt: TGTGCCAGCAAGAGAGGGACTAGCGGTTCGTACGAGCAGTACTTC

len: 17
j_gene: TRBJ2-1
abundance: -
v_gene: TRBV7-2
d_gene: TRBD2
CDR3aa: CASSRQLAATAYNEQFF
CDR3nt: TGTGCCAGCAGCCGCCAACTAGCGGCCACCGCCTACAATGAGCAGTTCTTC

len: 16
j_gene: TRBJ1-1
abundance: -
v_gene: TRBV4-3
d_gene: -
CDR3aa: CASSPGSRDGNTEAFF
CDR3nt: TGCGCCAGCAGCCCAGGCAGCAGGGACGGGAACACTGAAGCTTTCTTT

len: 14
j_gene: TRBJ2-1
abundance: -
v_gene: TRBV7-6
d_gene: -
CDR3aa: CASSPTLRGDEQFF
CDR3nt: TGTGCCAGCAGCCCCACTTTGCGCGGCGATGAGCAGTTCTTC

len: 12
j_gene: TRBJ2-1
abundance: -
v_gene: TRBV7-7
d_gene: -
CDR3aa: CASSFDRGEQFF
CDR3nt: TGTGCTAGCAGCTTCGATAGGGGTGAGCAGTTCTTC

len: 15
j_gene: TRBJ2-2
abundance: -
v_gene: TRBV27
d_gene: -
CDR3aa: CASSLRWVGGGELFF
CDR3nt: TGTGCCAGCAGTTTACGCTGGGTCGGGGGCGGGGAGCTGTTTTTT

len: 13
j_gene: TRBJ2-1
abundance: -
v_gene: TRBV9
d_gene: TRBD1
CDR3aa: CASSTGGGNEQFF
CDR3nt: TGTGCCAGCAGCACAGGGGGCGGCAATGAGCAGTTCTTC